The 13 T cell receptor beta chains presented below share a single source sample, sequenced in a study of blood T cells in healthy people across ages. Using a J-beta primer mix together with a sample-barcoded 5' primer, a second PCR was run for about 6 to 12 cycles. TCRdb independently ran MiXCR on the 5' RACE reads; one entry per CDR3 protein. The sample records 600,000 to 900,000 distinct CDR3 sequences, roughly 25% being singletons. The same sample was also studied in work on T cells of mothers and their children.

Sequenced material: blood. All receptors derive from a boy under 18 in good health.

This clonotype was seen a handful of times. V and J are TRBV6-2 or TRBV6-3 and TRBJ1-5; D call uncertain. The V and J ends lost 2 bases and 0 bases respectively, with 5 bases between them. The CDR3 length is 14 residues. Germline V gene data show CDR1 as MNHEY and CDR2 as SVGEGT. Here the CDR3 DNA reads TGTGCCAGCAGTTACCGGGGTAGCAATCAGCCCCAGCATTTT. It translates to CASSYRGSNQPQHF.

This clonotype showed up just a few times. The CDR3 here is CASSQGREPTF. The CDR3 bases are TGTGCCAGCAGCCAGGGTCGGGAGCCGACTTTC. The chain combines TRBV28 with TRBJ2-6, with D possibly TRBD2 on 6 matching bases. Germline CDR1 and CDR2: MDHEN and SYDVKM. CDR3 length equals 11 residues. Deletions cut 6 bases from V and 18 bases from J, with 15 bases between.

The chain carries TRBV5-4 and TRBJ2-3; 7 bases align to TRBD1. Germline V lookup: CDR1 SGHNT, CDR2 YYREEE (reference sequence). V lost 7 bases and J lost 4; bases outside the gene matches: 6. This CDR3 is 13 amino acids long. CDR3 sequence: CASGRDSADTQYF. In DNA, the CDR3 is TGTGCCAGCGGCAGGGACAGCGCAGATACGCAGTATTTT.

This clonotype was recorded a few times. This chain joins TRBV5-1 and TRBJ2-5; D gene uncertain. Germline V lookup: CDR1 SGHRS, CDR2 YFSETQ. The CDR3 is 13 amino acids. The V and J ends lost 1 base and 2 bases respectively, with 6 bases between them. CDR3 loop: CASSLPQQETQYF. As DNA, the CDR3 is TGCGCCAGCAGCTTGCCCCAGCAAGAGACCCAGTACTTC.

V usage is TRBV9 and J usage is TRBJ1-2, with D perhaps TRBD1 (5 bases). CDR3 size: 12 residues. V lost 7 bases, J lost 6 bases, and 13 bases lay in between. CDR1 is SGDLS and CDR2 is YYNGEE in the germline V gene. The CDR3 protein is CASSEGLNGYTF. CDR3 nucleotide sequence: TGTGCCAGCTCGGAGGGGCTTAATGGCTACACCTTC.

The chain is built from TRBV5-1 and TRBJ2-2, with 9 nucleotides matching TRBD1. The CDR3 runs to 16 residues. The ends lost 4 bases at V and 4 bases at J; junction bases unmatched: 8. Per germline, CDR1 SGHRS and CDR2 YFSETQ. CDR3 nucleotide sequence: TGCGCCAGCAGCCCCGGGACAGGGATAACCACCGGGGAGCTGTTTTTT. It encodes CASSPGTGITTGELFF.

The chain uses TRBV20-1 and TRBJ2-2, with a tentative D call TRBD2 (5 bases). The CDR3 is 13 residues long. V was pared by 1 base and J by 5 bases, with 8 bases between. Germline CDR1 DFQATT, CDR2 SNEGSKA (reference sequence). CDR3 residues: CSARVRVTGELFF. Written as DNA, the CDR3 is TGCAGTGCTAGAGTGAGGGTAACCGGGGAGCTGTTTTTT.

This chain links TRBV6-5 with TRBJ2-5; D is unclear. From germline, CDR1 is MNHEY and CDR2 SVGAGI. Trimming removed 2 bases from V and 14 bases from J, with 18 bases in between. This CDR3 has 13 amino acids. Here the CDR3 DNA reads TGTGCCAGCAGTTACGGGCCAAACGGGCTCCGTTACTTC. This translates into CASSYGPNGLRYF.

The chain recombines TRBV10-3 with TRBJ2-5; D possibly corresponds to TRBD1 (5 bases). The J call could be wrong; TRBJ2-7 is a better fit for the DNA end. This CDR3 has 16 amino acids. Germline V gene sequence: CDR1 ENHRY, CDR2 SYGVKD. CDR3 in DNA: TGTGCCATCAGTGAACAGGCGGCAAAGTTCTCCTACGAGCAGTACTTC. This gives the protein CAISEQAAKFSYEQYF.

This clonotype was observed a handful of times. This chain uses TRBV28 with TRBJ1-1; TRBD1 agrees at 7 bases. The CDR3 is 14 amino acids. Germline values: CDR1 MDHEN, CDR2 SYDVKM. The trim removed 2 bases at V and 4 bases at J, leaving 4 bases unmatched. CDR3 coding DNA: TGTGCCAGCAGTTTAATAAGGGACAGCACTGAAGCTTTCTTT. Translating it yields CASSLIRDSTEAFF.

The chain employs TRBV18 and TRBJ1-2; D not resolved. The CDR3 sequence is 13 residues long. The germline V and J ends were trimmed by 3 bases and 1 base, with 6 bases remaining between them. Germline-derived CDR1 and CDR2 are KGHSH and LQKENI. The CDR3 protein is CASSPVVNYGYTF. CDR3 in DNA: TGTGCCAGCTCACCTGTCGTTAACTATGGCTACACCTTC.

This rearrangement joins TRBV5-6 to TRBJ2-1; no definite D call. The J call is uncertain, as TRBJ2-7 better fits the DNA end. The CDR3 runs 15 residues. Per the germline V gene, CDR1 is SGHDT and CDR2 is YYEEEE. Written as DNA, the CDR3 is TGTGCCAGCAGTCCCTTTGACTCCGACTCCTACGAGCAGTACTTC. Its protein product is CASSPFDSDSYEQYF.

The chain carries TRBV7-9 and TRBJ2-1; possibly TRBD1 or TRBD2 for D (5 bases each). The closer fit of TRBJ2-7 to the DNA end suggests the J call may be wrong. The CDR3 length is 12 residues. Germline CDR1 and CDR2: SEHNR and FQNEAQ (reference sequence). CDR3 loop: CASSDARGEQYF. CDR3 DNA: TGTGCCAGCAGCGATGCGAGGGGCGAGCAGTACTTC.